Listed below are T cell receptor beta chains from one sample, sequenced in a study of T cell responses to AZD1222 COVID-19 vaccine. Clones were read by immunoSEQ multiplex PCR, and TCRdb kept only the in-frame ones, dropping some. Found here are some 120,000 clones, 88% of them singletons; the top ten hold over 6.5%. Sequences were derived from peripheral blood, sampled on day 0 of AZD1222 vaccination. The receptors were sampled from an adult in good health. CDR3s include the opening cysteine and the closing phenylalanine or tryptophan. A D gene is named only where the DNA matches it firmly. Some rows mark clone size as missing; the rest say once, few, many or name a class of expanded clone.

>.|TRBJ1-4|.|TRBV28
TGTGCCAGCAGTTATTACGGGGGAACGAGTGAAAAACTGTTTTTT
CASSYYGGTSEKLFF
>.|TRBJ1-2|.|TRBV11-2
TGTGCCAGCAGCCTTCAGGGACTCTATGGCTACACCTTC
CASSLQGLYGYTF
>.|TRBJ2-7|.|TRBV6-5
TGTGCCAGCTCCAACCCTTCCGGGACACTCAACGAGCAGTACTTC
CASSNPSGTLNEQYF
>.|TRBJ1-5|.|TRBV7-6
TGTGCCAGCAGCAGGGACATGATGGATCAGCCCCAGCATTTT
CASSRDMMDQPQHF
>TRBD1|TRBJ1-5|.|TRBV18
TGTGCCAGCTCACCCTTAGGACAGGGGGCTAGAGGGCAGCCCCAGCATTTT
CASSPLGQGARGQPQHF
>.|TRBJ1-6|.|TRBV10-3
TGTGCCGCCCAGGGAGGGGTGTCCTCACCCCTCCACTTT
CAAQGGVSSPLHF
>.|TRBJ2-7|.|TRBV9
TGTGCCAGCAGCGCCGGCCCACAGGGCTCCTACGAGCAGTACTTC
CASSAGPQGSYEQYF
>TRBD1|TRBJ1-2|.|TRBV11-2
TGTGCCAGCAGCCAGGACAGGGGAGAAGGCTACACCTTC
CASSQDRGEGYTF
>.|TRBJ1-5|once|TRBV19
TGTGCCAGTAACCCCTGGGGGGGAACTCAGCCCCAGCATTTT
CASNPWGGTQPQHF
>.|TRBJ1-2|.|TRBV28
TGTGCCAGCAGTTTACAGGGATGGGGCTACACCTTC
CASSLQGWGYTF
>.|TRBJ1-1|.|TRBV19
TGTGCCAGTAGTATCAGGGGCCGGAACACTGAAGCTTTCTTT
CASSIRGRNTEAFF
>.|TRBJ2-7|.|TRBV3-1/TRBV3-2
TGTGCCAGCAGCCAGCAACTAGGCATCTACGAGCAGTACTTC
CASSQQLGIYEQYF
>.|TRBJ1-3|.|TRBV5-4
TGTGCCAGCAGCATAGACACTGGAAACACCATATATTTT
CASSIDTGNTIYF
>.|TRBJ2-7|.|TRBV9
TGTGCCAGCAGCAGGGTGGTTGGTTACGAGCAGTACTTC
CASSRVVGYEQYF
>.|TRBJ1-4|.|TRBV19
TGTGCCAGTGCCGGGGCGGCTAATGAAAAACTGTTTTTT
CASAGAANEKLFF
>TRBD1|TRBJ1-6|.|TRBV10-2
TGCGCCAGCAGGGGCGGACAGGGGGCATATTCACCCCTCCACTTT
CASRGGQGAYSPLHF
>TRBD1|TRBJ1-2|.|TRBV5-8
TGTGCCAGCAGCGGCGACAGGGGGCATGGCTACACCTTC
CASSGDRGHGYTF
>.|TRBJ2-7|once|TRBV5-1
TGCGCCAGCAGCTTGGGACAGCCGGACGAGCAGTACTTC
CASSLGQPDEQYF
>TRBD2|TRBJ2-1|.|TRBV11-2
TGTGCCAGCAGGCCTAGCGGGCACTCCAATGAGCAGTTCTTC
CASRPSGHSNEQFF
>TRBD1|TRBJ1-1|.|TRBV6-6
TGTGCCAGCAGACCCTCGACAGGGGACACTGAAGCTTTCTTT
CASRPSTGDTEAFF
>.|TRBJ1-2|.|TRBV9
TGTGCCAGCAGCTCCTCCCCGCGGAGGGAGTTTGGCTACACCTTC
CASSSSPRREFGYTF
>.|TRBJ2-3|once|TRBV19
TGTGCCAGTAGTATCGGAGCCAGTGGGCGGGGTAGCACAGATACGCAGTATTTT
CASSIGASGRGSTDTQYF
>.|TRBJ1-6|.|TRBV13
TGTGCCAGCAGCCTACAGGGATATAATTCACCCCTCCACTTT
CASSLQGYNSPLHF
>.|TRBJ1-6|.|TRBV7-6
TGTGCCAGCAGCTTACAGGAAAATTCACCCCTCCACTTT
CASSLQENSPLHF
>.|TRBJ2-5|.|TRBV7-9
TGTGCCAGCAGCTCGGCTGGGGTGACCCAGTACTTC
CASSSAGVTQYF
>.|TRBJ2-2|.|TRBV10-1
TGCGCCAGCAGGCAAGACTTGAACACCGGGGAGCTGTTTTTT
CASRQDLNTGELFF
>.|TRBJ2-1|.|TRBV28
TGTGCCAGCAGTGGGGCGAATGAGCAGTTCTTC
CASSGANEQFF
>TRBD1|TRBJ1-1|.|TRBV5-8
TGTGCCAGCAGCTTTGACAGGGCATACCCGAACACTGAAGCTTTCTTT
CASSFDRAYPNTEAFF
>.|TRBJ1-3|.|TRBV9
TGTGCCAGCAGCGTAGAAGCTTCTGGAAACACCATATATTTT
CASSVEASGNTIYF
>.|TRBJ2-1|.|TRBV7-9
TGTGCCAGCAGCTTAGAAGGGTCCTCCTACAATGAGCAGTTCTTC
CASSLEGSSYNEQFF
>.|TRBJ2-5|.|TRBV2
TGTGCCAGCAGCTCGGACCAAGAGACCCAGTACTTC
CASSSDQETQYF
>TRBD1|TRBJ2-2|.|TRBV2
TGTGCCAGCAGTGAATCCGGACAGGGGTCAGGGGAGCTGTTTTTT
CASSESGQGSGELFF
>.|TRBJ1-5|.|TRBV7-9
TGTGCCAGCAGCTTTACAGGTGGGAATCAGCCCCAGCATTTT
CASSFTGGNQPQHF
>TRBD1|TRBJ1-2|.|TRBV4-2
TGTGCCAGCAGCCGAGGGACAGGCCGTTGGGGCTACACCTTC
CASSRGTGRWGYTF
>TRBD1|TRBJ1-1|.|TRBV5-4
TGTGCCACGGCTCGTCAGGGGGGCGATGGCACTGAAGCTTTCTTT
CATARQGGDGTEAFF
>.|TRBJ2-6|.|TRBV30
TGTGCCTGGAGTCCGGGTATGGGGGGGGCCAACGTCCTGACTTTC
CAWSPGMGGANVLTF
>.|TRBJ2-1|.|TRBV10-1
TGCGCCAGCAGTGAGGTGGGCAATGAGCAGTTCTTC
CASSEVGNEQFF
>TRBD1|TRBJ2-5|once|TRBV3-1/TRBV3-2
TGTGCCAGCAGCCACCCCGGGACAGGTGTTGAGACCCAGTACTTC
CASSHPGTGVETQYF
>.|TRBJ1-3|.|TRBV19
TGTGCCAGTACCGAAAGAGGCCTGAGCTCTGGAAACACCATATATTTT
CASTERGLSSGNTIYF
>.|TRBJ2-1|.|TRBV7-8
TGTGCCAGCAGCCCCGGAGTTTTGGGGAGCTACAATGAGCAGTTCTTC
CASSPGVLGSYNEQFF
>.|TRBJ2-7|.|TRBV10-2
TGCGCCAGCAGTGGACAGCGCTACGAGCAGTACTTC
CASSGQRYEQYF
>TRBD1|TRBJ2-1|.|TRBV19
TGTGCCAGTAGCCCATCCCCGGGACAGGGGGCTCGTGAGCAGTTCTTC
CASSPSPGQGAREQFF
>TRBD1|TRBJ2-5|.|TRBV7-3
TGTGCCAGCAGCTTACAGGGGGCGCGGCAAGAGACCCAGTACTTC
CASSLQGARQETQYF
>TRBD1|TRBJ2-5|.|TRBV27
TGTGCCAGCACCCTAAGGGACAGGGAAGAGACCCAGTACTTC
CASTLRDREETQYF
>TRBD1|TRBJ1-1|.|TRBV19
TGTGCCAGTAGTTTCCGACAGGGTGAAGCTTTCTTT
CASSFRQGEAFF
>TRBD1|TRBJ1-2|once|TRBV27
TGTGCCAGCAGCATTTCAGGGGGCGTAATCTATGGCTACACCTTC
CASSISGGVIYGYTF
>.|TRBJ1-2|.|TRBV10-2
TGCGCCAGCCGAAGTGAGGGTGGCTACACCTTC
CASRSEGGYTF
>.|TRBJ1-2|.|TRBV6-1
TGTGCCAGCAGTGAAAACGGCTATGGCTACACCTTC
CASSENGYGYTF
>.|TRBJ1-1|once|TRBV19
TGTGCCAGTAGTATTTCGAGCGCGACACTTAACACTGAAGCTTTCTTT
CASSISSATLNTEAFF
>.|TRBJ1-5|.|TRBV15
TGTGCCACCAGCAGGTTTGATCAGCCCCAGCATTTT
CATSRFDQPQHF
>.|TRBJ2-2|once|TRBV5-4
TGTGCCAGCAGTCCCAAGGGGGGGTCCGGGGAGCTGTTTTTT
CASSPKGGSGELFF
>.|TRBJ2-3|.|TRBV3-1/TRBV3-2
TGTGCCAGCACCGGCGGCACAGATACGCAGTATTTT
CASTGGTDTQYF
>.|TRBJ2-7|.|TRBV19
TGTGCCAGTAGTACCCCCGCAGGGAATTACGAGCAGTACTTC
CASSTPAGNYEQYF
>TRBD2|TRBJ2-7|few|TRBV9
TGTGCCAGCAGCGTAGGAGCTAGCGGGACCTTTGGGAACGAGCAGTACTTC
CASSVGASGTFGNEQYF
>.|TRBJ1-1|.|TRBV15
TGTGCCACCAGCAGGGTTGTCGGTAGGGGCGGCGGTGAAGCTTTCTTT
CATSRVVGRGGGEAFF
>.|TRBJ2-1|.|TRBV27
TGTGCCAGCTCCGCCACTATCAGGCGGGTCTACAATGAGCAGTTCTTC
CASSATIRRVYNEQFF
>TRBD1|TRBJ2-1|.|TRBV7-8
TGTGCCAGCAGCTTAAGAGGGGACAGGATCGGCTATGAGCAGTTCTTC
CASSLRGDRIGYEQFF
>.|TRBJ1-5|.|TRBV15
TGTGCCACCAGCGGGGGGGCGAATCAGCCCCAGCATTTT
CATSGGANQPQHF
>TRBD2|TRBJ2-3|.|TRBV7-9
TGTGCCAGCAGCTTCGGGGACTACACAGATACGCAGTATTTT
CASSFGDYTDTQYF